A single sample gave rise to the 7 T cell receptor beta chains below, sequenced in a study of T cell repertoires in cytomegalovirus infection. Using its own MiXCR run on the reads, TCRdb lists one record per CDR3 protein. The sample lists 250,000 to 300,000 distinct CDR3 sequences, roughly 10% occurring once. The material sequenced was PBMCs. Source of these receptors: a human donor in good health (CMV status not recorded). Some clones in this sample may be carry-over from other donors' samples.

This clonotype came up many times. The chain recombines TRBV5-1 with TRBJ2-7, with 13 bases fitting TRBD2. The CDR3 extends over 16 amino acids. V gave up 0 bases and J gave up 3 bases; unmatched junction bases: 3. The germline gives CDR1 SGHRS, CDR2 YFSETQ. CDR3 region: CASSLGGTSGNYEQYF. CDR3 DNA: TGCGCCAGCAGCTTGGGGGGGACTAGCGGGAACTACGAGCAGTACTTC.

This clonotype turned up a few times. The chain joins TRBV7-9 to TRBJ1-2, with D unclear. The germline gives CDR1 SEHNR, CDR2 FQNEAQ (reference sequence). There are 13 residues in the CDR3. Trimming removed 4 bases from V and 4 bases from J, with 10 bases in between. The CDR3 DNA sequence: TGTGCCAGCAGCTCCCTGTTTTCCTATGGCTACACCTTC. It encodes CASSSLFSYGYTF.

V is TRBV6-1 and J is TRBJ1-5, with D perhaps matching TRBD1 (5 bases). Looked up from germline, CDR1 is MNHNS and CDR2 is SASEGT. The CDR3 extends over 15 amino acids. The V end lost 0 bases, the J end lost 4 bases, and 10 bases lay between the germline ends. The CDR3 coding sequence is TGTGCCAGCAGTGAAGCGGGGCAGCAGAATCAGCCCCAGCATTTT. Protein: CASSEAGQQNQPQHF.

A single count supports this clonotype. A much larger clonotype is one base distant, so this may be a read error. The chain is built from TRBV6-2 or TRBV6-3 and TRBJ2-2, with 12 bases identical to TRBD2. Germline CDR1 MNHEY, CDR2 SVGEGT. The CDR3 loop spans 15 amino acids. The CDR3 sequence: CASGRTSGDTGDLFF. The CDR3 DNA follows: TGTGCCAGCGGAAGGACTAGCGGGGACACCGGGGACCTGTTTTTT.

This clonotype was picked up many times. This sequence joins TRBV29-1 and TRBJ2-3; D may be TRBD1 (6 bases). The CDR3 sequence is 15 residues long. CDR1 SQVTM and CDR2 ANQGSEA come from the germline V gene. The ends were cut back, 4 bases at V and 0 bases at J, with 14 bases in the middle. The CDR3 DNA is TGCAGCGTTGCCGTGACAGGTGACAGCACAGATACGCAGTATTTT. Translating gives CSVAVTGDSTDTQYF.

This clonotype was seen ten or more times. The chain joins TRBV7-3 to TRBJ2-1; 16 bases map to TRBD2. V lost 5 bases to trimming and J lost 2 bases; unmatched junction nucleotides: 3. CDR1 SGHTA and CDR2 FQGTGA come from the germline V gene. The CDR3 has 17 amino acids. The CDR3: CASSHGTSGGAYNEQFF. The DNA for the CDR3 is TGTGCCAGCAGCCATGGGACTAGCGGGGGGGCCTACAATGAGCAGTTCTTC.

This clonotype was counted at least ten times. The V call is TRBV9, the J call TRBJ2-1; 8 positions match TRBD2. This CDR3 region has 19 residues. Germline loops: CDR1 SGDLS, CDR2 YYNGEE. V trimming: 0 bases; J trimming: 3 bases; junction bases outside the gene matches: 14. The CDR3 region has the DNA TGTGCCAGCAGCGTAGTCTCAGCGGGGGCAAGTTCCTTCTACAATGAGCAGTTCTTC. This codes for CASSVVSAGASSFYNEQFF.